This TCR beta chain was profiled in a study of blood T cell repertoires in COVID-19. Overall study context: COVID-19 samples, acute and convalescent, were from the United States, Italy and Spain. Sources were T cells, B-cell-depleted T cells, or PBMCs; the material itself was cDNA or gDNA.

Under the authors' procedure: Nucleated cell counts were estimated from reference gene primer amplification. The assay was immunoSEQ multiplex PCR, and TCRdb's table has in-frame clones only and misses some. V and J calls and clone size are given by that table; D and trimming were obtained from the DNA. In the table there are around 110,000 clones, under 85% of which are singletons. Germline V gives CDR1 ENHRY, CDR2 SYGVKD. The CDR3 spans 14 residues. V gave up 6 bases and J gave up 3 bases; unmatched junction bases: 4. The sequencing input was peripheral blood. The TCR was taken from a woman between 55 and 75 years old with acute or convalescent COVID-19. V and J are TRBV10-3 and TRBJ2-3, with 9 positions matching TRBD1. CDR3 residues: CAIRMGQGTDTQYF. As DNA, the CDR3 is TGTGCCATCAGAATGGGACAGGGTACAGATACGCAGTATTTT.